Detailed here is one TCR beta chain. What it binds is not known. The data are from a study of cytomegalovirus exposure and HLA in healthy donors. General observations from the study: Likely technical artifact: a cluster of highly shared sequence variants. Researchers reported that a few CMV-associated chains were confirmed in vitro as CMV antigen-specific.

In the PCR, 60 Vbeta and 13 Jbeta primers were used. Clones were read by immunoSEQ multiplex PCR, and TCRdb kept only the in-frame ones, dropping some. The table records about 120,000 clones, 77% of them present only once. The clonotype was recovered from a man aged 18 to 29 in good health and CMV-seropositive. The sequenced material came from PBMCs.

CDR3 nucleotides: TGTGCCAGCAGCCTCCAGGGTCGGGGCTACACCTTC. Amino acid sequence: CASSLQGRGYTF. The genes are TRBV6-5 and TRBJ1-2, with D possibly being TRBD1 (5 bases). This CDR3 is 12 amino acids long. Per germline, CDR1 MNHEY and CDR2 SVGAGI. Trimming left V 6 bases short and J 8 bases short, with 13 bases between.